This entry lists 16 T cell receptor beta chains sequenced from one sample in a study of Ad26.COV2.S vaccination and SARS-CoV-2 variants. Produced via immunoSEQ multiplex PCR; TCRdb's table is partial and in-frame only. The top ten clones hold 5.5% to 6% of a sample with about 180,000 clones, roughly 87% of them seen once. This specimen was peripheral blood, taken after recovery from COVID-19. The source of these receptors is a human donor who had recovered from COVID-19.

This clone was seen just once. J is TRBJ2-3 and V is TRBV28, with D possibly being TRBD1 (7 bases). V gave up 5 bases and J gave up 1 base, with 13 bases separating them. The germline CDR1 and CDR2 sequences are MDHEN and SYDVKM. The CDR3 consists of 15 residues. CDR3 nucleotide sequence: TGTGCCAGCAGTCCCCCAGGGGGGCGCACAGATACGCAGTATTTT. It is translated as CASSPPGGRTDTQYF.

The chain joins TRBV9 to TRBJ1-4; weak D call: TRBD1 (6 bases). V gave up 0 bases and J gave up 6 bases, with 18 bases separating them. CDR3 length: 17 residues. Germline CDR1 reads SGDLS; CDR2 reads YYNGEE. The CDR3 loop reads CASSVATGEQGDEKLFF. CDR3 bases: TGTGCCAGCAGCGTAGCTACGGGGGAACAGGGTGATGAAAAACTGTTTTTT.

This clone was recorded once. The genes are TRBV28 and TRBJ1-2, with D possibly TRBD1 on 6 matching bases. From germline, CDR1 is MDHEN and CDR2 SYDVKM. V was trimmed by 2 bases and J by 8 bases, leaving 18 bases between them. This CDR3 comprises 15 residues. The CDR3 loop is CASSLRGGGVPGYTF. The CDR3 region has the DNA TGTGCCAGCAGTTTAAGGGGGGGCGGTGTGCCCGGCTACACCTTC.

The chain combines TRBV29-1 with TRBJ1-2, with a weak D call TRBD1 (5 bases). CDR1 is SQVTM and CDR2 is ANQGSEA in the germline V gene. This CDR3 spans 11 amino acids. The ends were cut back, 5 bases at V and 7 bases at J, with 11 bases in the middle. The CDR3 nucleotides read TGCAGCGTTTGGGGCAACGGTGGCTACACCTTC. This translates into CSVWGNGGYTF.

This chain joins TRBV27 and TRBJ2-2; 8 positions agree with TRBD2. This CDR3 contains 17 residues. CDR1 and CDR2 from the germline V gene are MNHEY and SMNVEV (reference sequence). V was clipped by 3 bases and J by 2 bases; unmatched bases: 8. CDR3 protein: CASSLGSGKLNTGELFF. CDR3 sequence (DNA): TGTGCCAGCAGTTTGGGTAGCGGGAAACTTAACACCGGGGAGCTGTTTTTT.

This rearrangement joins TRBV14 to TRBJ2-1; D tentatively reads TRBD1 or TRBD2 (6 bases each). V was pared by 4 bases and J by 5 bases, with 9 bases between. CDR1 is SGHDN and CDR2 is FVKESK in the germline V gene. The CDR3 totals 13 residues. The CDR3 sequence is CASSPGAHNEQFF. In DNA form, the CDR3 reads TGTGCCAGCAGCCCGGGGGCGCACAATGAGCAGTTCTTC.

This chain connects TRBV10-3 to TRBJ1-5; tentatively, D is TRBD1 (6 bases). Per the germline V gene, CDR1 is ENHRY and CDR2 is SYGVKD. There are 15 residues in the CDR3. Trimming removed 6 bases from V and 7 bases from J, with 19 bases in between. The CDR3 sequence: CAISSWGGAEQPQHF. Written as DNA, the CDR3 is TGTGCCATCAGCTCCTGGGGGGGGGCAGAACAGCCCCAGCATTTT.

The chain combines TRBV9 with TRBJ2-7; the D is unclear. The CDR3 loop spans 13 amino acids. V was clipped by 0 bases and J by 5 bases, with 9 bases between them. Germline CDR1 SGDLS, CDR2 YYNGEE. In nucleotides, the CDR3 is TGTGCCAGCAGCGTAGACTGGGAAGACGAGCAGTACTTC. Translation: CASSVDWEDEQYF.

The chain employs TRBV28 and TRBJ2-3, with a possible D match to TRBD2 (6 bases). Germline V gene sequence: CDR1 MDHEN, CDR2 SYDVKM. The CDR3 extends over 15 amino acids. Trimming took 6 bases from V and 0 from J, leaving 13 bases between them. The CDR3 here is CASRKLAESTDTQYF. The CDR3 nucleotides read TGTGCCAGCAGGAAATTAGCGGAAAGCACAGATACGCAGTATTTT.

This clone has a single count. The gene calls are TRBV19 and TRBJ2-3; TRBD2 matches 8 bases. Trimming cost V 6 bases and J 4 bases; bases outside gene matches: 9. In germline, CDR1 is LNHDA, CDR2 SQIVND (reference sequence). The CDR3 totals 15 residues. The CDR3 region is CASRGLEREPDTQYF. The DNA of the CDR3 is TGTGCCAGTAGGGGACTAGAGCGGGAGCCAGATACGCAGTATTTT.

The chain uses TRBV10-3 and TRBJ2-1; TRBD2 matches 8 bases. The CDR3 is made up of 12 amino acids. Per germline, CDR1 ENHRY and CDR2 SYGVKD. With V trimmed by 8 bases and J by 9 bases, 6 bases remained unmatched. The CDR3 loop reads CAIRTTSVEQFF. CDR3 nucleotides: TGTGCCATCCGTACGACTAGCGTTGAGCAGTTCTTC.

This chain uses TRBV6-1 with TRBJ2-4, with a tentative D call TRBD1 (6 bases). The germline gives CDR1 MNHNS, CDR2 SASEGT. Trimming stripped 2 bases from V and 6 bases from J, with 8 bases between. This CDR3 region has 13 residues. CDR3: CASSENRANIQYF. CDR3 bases: TGTGCCAGCAGTGAAAACAGGGCAAACATTCAGTACTTC.

The chain combines TRBV7-2 with TRBJ2-7; D call uncertain. Germline-derived CDR1 and CDR2 are SGHTA and FQGNSA. Trimming removed 5 bases from V and 4 bases from J, with 12 bases in between. CDR3 length: 13 residues. CDR3 sequence (DNA): TGTGCCAGCAGCCCCAGCCGCGAATACGAGCAGTACTTC. Its protein product is CASSPSREYEQYF.

This chain links TRBV3-1 (or the pseudogene TRBV3-2) with TRBJ2-1; 7 nucleotides match TRBD1. Germline CDR1 and CDR2: LGHDT and YNNKEL (reference sequence). V shed 6 bases and J 14 bases; nucleotides not matched to a gene: 10. The length of the CDR3 is 12 residues. The CDR3 nucleotides read TGTGCCAGCAGGGATTACAGGGGCGAAAAGTTCTTC. Its translation is CASRDYRGEKFF.

The chain recombines TRBV20-1 with TRBJ2-3, with a possible D match to TRBD1 (5 bases). This CDR3 spans 10 amino acids. Trimming shortened V by 8 bases and J by 3 bases, and 6 bases separated the two germline ends. Germline V gene data show CDR1 as DFQATT and CDR2 as SNEGSKA (reference sequence). The CDR3 bases are TGCAGTTCAGGGACAGATACGCAGTATTTT. It is translated as CSSGTDTQYF.

The chain is built from TRBV11-2 and TRBJ2-7; no firm D call. The length of the CDR3 is 13 residues. Between the trimmed V and J ends, which lost 3 bases and 0 bases, there was a span of 6 bases. Germline values: CDR1 SGHAT, CDR2 FQNNGV. CDR3 bases: TGTGCCAGCAGCTTTGGCACCTCCTACGAGCAGTACTTC. Translated, it gives CASSFGTSYEQYF. Full variable domain (remainder filled in from reference TRBV11-2 and TRBJ2-7): EAGVAQSPRYKIIEKRQSVAFWCNPISGHATLYWYQQILGQGPKLLIQFQNNGVVDDSQLPKDRFSAERLKGVDSTLKIQPAKLEDSAVYLCASSFGTSYEQYFGPGTRLTVT.